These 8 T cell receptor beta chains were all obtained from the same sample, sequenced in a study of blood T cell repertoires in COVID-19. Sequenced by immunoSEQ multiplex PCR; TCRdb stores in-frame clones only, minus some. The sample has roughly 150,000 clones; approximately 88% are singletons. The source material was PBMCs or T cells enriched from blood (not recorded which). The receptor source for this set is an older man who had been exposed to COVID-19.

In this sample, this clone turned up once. The CDR3 nucleotides read TGTGCCAGCTCACCACGGAGGGATGAGACCCAGTACTTC. It codes for CASSPRRDETQYF. The chain has TRBV18 and TRBJ2-5; a possible D gene is TRBD2 (6 bases). Germline CDR1 is KGHSH and CDR2 is LQKENI. The CDR3 totals 13 residues. V lost 1 base and J lost 5, with 8 bases in between.

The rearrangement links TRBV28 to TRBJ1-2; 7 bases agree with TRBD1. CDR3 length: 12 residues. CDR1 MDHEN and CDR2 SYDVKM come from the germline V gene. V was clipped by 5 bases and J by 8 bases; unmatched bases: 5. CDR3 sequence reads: CASSGGQFGYTF. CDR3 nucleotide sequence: TGTGCCAGCAGTGGGGGACAGTTCGGCTACACCTTC.

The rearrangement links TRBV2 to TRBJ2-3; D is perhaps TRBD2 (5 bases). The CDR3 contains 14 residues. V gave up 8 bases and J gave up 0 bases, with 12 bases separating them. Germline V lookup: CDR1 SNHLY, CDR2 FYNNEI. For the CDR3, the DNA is TGTGCCAGCTCCCGGACTTCGAGCACAGATACGCAGTATTTT. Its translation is CASSRTSSTDTQYF.

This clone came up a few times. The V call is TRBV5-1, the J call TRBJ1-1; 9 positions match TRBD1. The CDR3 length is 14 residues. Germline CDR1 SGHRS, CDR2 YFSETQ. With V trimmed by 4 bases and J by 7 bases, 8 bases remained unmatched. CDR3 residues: CASSQGQGVDEAFF. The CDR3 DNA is TGCGCCAGCAGCCAGGGACAGGGCGTTGATGAAGCTTTCTTT.

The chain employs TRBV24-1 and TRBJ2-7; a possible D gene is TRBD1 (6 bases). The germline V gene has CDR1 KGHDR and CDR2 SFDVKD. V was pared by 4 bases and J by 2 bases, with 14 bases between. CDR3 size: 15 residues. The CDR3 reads CATSDPRDTTYEQYF. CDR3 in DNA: TGTGCCACCAGTGACCCCCGGGACACTACCTACGAGCAGTACTTC.

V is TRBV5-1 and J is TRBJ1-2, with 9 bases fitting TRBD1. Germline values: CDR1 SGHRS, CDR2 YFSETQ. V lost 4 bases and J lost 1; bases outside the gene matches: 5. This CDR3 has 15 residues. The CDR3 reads CASSKGQGINYGYTF. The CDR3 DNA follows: TGCGCCAGCAGCAAGGGACAGGGTATTAACTATGGCTACACCTTC.

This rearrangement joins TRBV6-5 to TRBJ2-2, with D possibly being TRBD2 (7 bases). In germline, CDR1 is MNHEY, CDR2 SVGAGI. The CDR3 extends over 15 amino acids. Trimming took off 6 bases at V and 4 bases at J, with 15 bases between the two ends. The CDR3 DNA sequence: TGTGCCAGCAGCTTGGGGGGGCTCATCACCGGGGAGCTGTTTTTT. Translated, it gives CASSLGGLITGELFF.

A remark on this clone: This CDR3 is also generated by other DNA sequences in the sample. CDR3 residues: CASSLGGGAYNEQFF. The CDR3 nucleotides are TGTGCCAGCAGCTTAGGCGGGGGGGCATACAATGAGCAGTTCTTC. The chain links TRBV11-3 to TRBJ2-1; TRBD2 matches at 9 bases. CDR3 size: 15 residues. From germline, CDR1 is SGHNT and CDR2 YENEEA. V was pared by 1 base and J by 4 bases, with 2 bases of the junction left unmatched. The variable domain in full, with the rest retrieved from reference TRBV11-3 and TRBJ2-1, is EAGVVQSPRYKIIEKKQPVAFWCNPISGHNTLYWYLQNLGQGPELLIRYENEEAVDDSQLPKDRFSAERLKGVDSTLKIQPAELGDSAVYLCASSLGGGAYNEQFFGPGTRLTVL.